These 6 T cell receptor beta chains came from one sample sequenced in a study of OX40 agonist ivuxolimab in advanced cancers. TCRdb's table, derived via immunoSEQ multiplex PCR, lists solely in-frame clones and lacks some. The top ten clones hold over 0.6% of a sample with under 95,000 clones, around nine tenths of them seen once. Sequences were derived from CD4+ or CD8+ T cells sorted from blood, sampled in a trial of the OX40 agonist ivuxolimab. Source of these receptors: an adult with an advanced solid tumor such as melanoma, head and neck, liver or kidney cancer.

The gene calls are TRBV7-9 and TRBJ1-3, with no clear D. Trimming removed 7 bases at V and 4 bases at J, with 14 bases between. The CDR3 consists of 14 residues. Germline assignment: CDR1 SEHNR and CDR2 FQNEAQ (reference sequence). In DNA, the CDR3 is TGTGCCAGCATCTACGAGGGAGGGGGAAACACCATATATTTT. This sequence encodes CASIYEGGGNTIYF. Variable domain in full (rest from reference TRBV7-9 and TRBJ1-3): DTGVSQNPRHKITKRGQNVTFRCDPISEHNRLYWYRQTLGQGPEFLTYFQNEAQLEKSRLLSDRFSAERPKGSFSTLEIQRTEQGDSAMYLCASIYEGGGNTIYFGEGSWLTVV.

This chain joins TRBV28 and TRBJ2-5; 7 bases agree with TRBD1. Germline CDR1 and CDR2: MDHEN and SYDVKM. The CDR3 runs to 16 residues. The trim removed 4 bases at V and 5 bases at J, leaving 13 bases unmatched. CDR3 coding DNA: TGTGCCAGCAGTTCGAAAGACAGGGTAATTATCGAGACCCAGTACTTC. It is translated as CASSSKDRVIIETQYF.

In its sample, this clone was seen a few times. The J gene is TRBJ1-1, the V gene TRBV19, with no clear D. V lost 5 bases to trimming and J lost 3 bases, with 10 bases between them. Germline-derived CDR1 and CDR2 are LNHDA and SQIVND (reference sequence). This CDR3 is 13 amino acids long. The CDR3 loop is CASSLGLDTEAFF. CDR3 in DNA: TGTGCCAGTAGTCTGGGGTTGGACACTGAAGCTTTCTTT.

V and J are TRBV6-1 and TRBJ2-7, with D tentatively TRBD1 (6 bases). The CDR3 runs to 12 residues. Germline loops: CDR1 MNHNS, CDR2 SASEGT. V dropped 6 bases and J dropped 1 base, with 7 bases sitting between them. CDR3: CASRTGSYEQYF. DNA for the CDR3: TGTGCCAGCAGGACAGGTTCCTACGAGCAGTACTTC.

The rearrangement uses TRBV7-9 and TRBJ2-3; TRBD1 matches 9 bases. This CDR3 has 18 residues. Unmatched junction bases numbered 8, after V lost 1 base and J lost 0 bases. Germline CDR1 SEHNR, CDR2 FQNEAQ (reference sequence). The CDR3 region is CASSLGRRGQGSTDTQYF. The DNA for the CDR3 is TGTGCCAGCAGCTTAGGACGTAGGGGACAGGGTAGCACAGATACGCAGTATTTT.

V is TRBV5-4 and J is TRBJ2-1; a weak D match, TRBD1 (7 bases). CDR3 length equals 15 residues. Germline values: CDR1 SGHNT, CDR2 YYREEE (reference sequence). The V end was cut by 4 bases, the J end by 5 bases, with 16 bases between. Here the CDR3 reads CASSREQGGHNEQFF. For the CDR3, the DNA is TGTGCCAGCAGCCGGGAGCAGGGGGGTCACAATGAGCAGTTCTTC.